This is a list of T cell receptor beta chains from one sample in a study of T cell changes during pregnancy in multiple sclerosis. Assay used: immunoSEQ multiplex PCR; TCRdb lists only in-frame clones, some missing. The sample carries tens of thousands of clones, 90% to 95% recorded once. The sequences come from peripheral blood, collected in the first trimester of pregnancy. These receptors originate from a female donor in good health, enrolled as a control in a pregnancy study. CDR3s include the opening cysteine and the closing phenylalanine or tryptophan. The D gene is left open where the match is weak. Expanded clones get a size class; other rows say once, few or many, or leave the size out.

.,15,TRBV6-5,once,TRBJ1-5,TGTGCCAGCAGTTCTAGCGATACTATGGATCAGCCCCAGCATTTT,CASSSSDTMDQPQHF
TRBD1,13,TRBV29-1,.,TRBJ1-2,TGCAGCGTTGTCGGACAGGGGGCATGGGGCTACACCTTC,CSVVGQGAWGYTF
.,16,TRBV25-1,once,TRBJ1-1,TGTGCCAGCAGCCGACTGGCAGCCCCGGAGGAGACTGAAGCTTTCTTT,CASSRLAAPEETEAFF
.,14,TRBV5-4,once,TRBJ1-1,TGTGCCAGCAACTTGGATGTTCAGAACACTGAAGCTTTCTTT,CASNLDVQNTEAFF
.,14,TRBV9,.,TRBJ1-5,TGTGCCAGCAGCCCAGGACATTACAATCAGCCCCAGCATTTT,CASSPGHYNQPQHF
TRBD1,13,TRBV30,once,TRBJ1-5,TGTGCCTGGGAAGACAGGGTCGGACAGCCCCAGCATTTT,CAWEDRVGQPQHF
.,13,TRBV7-2,.,TRBJ2-2,TGTGCCAGCAGCTCTTCGAACACCGGGGAGCTGTTTTTT,CASSSSNTGELFF
.,14,TRBV10-3,.,TRBJ2-7,TGTGCCATCAGTGATAGGCAGGGCGCCTACGAGCAGTACTTC,CAISDRQGAYEQYF
TRBD1,16,TRBV19,.,TRBJ2-6,TGTGCCAGTAAACAACAGGGGAACTCTGGGGCCAACGTCCTGACTTTC,CASKQQGNSGANVLTF
.,13,TRBV2,few,TRBJ1-5,TGTGCCAGCACCTGGAGCCTCAATCAGCCCCAGCATTTT,CASTWSLNQPQHF
.,10,TRBV29-1,.,TRBJ2-1,TGCAGCGTTGGTAACAATGAGCAGTTCTTC,CSVGNNEQFF
.,16,TRBV15,once,TRBJ2-3,TGTGCCACCAGCAGAGATTGGGCAGGCAGCACAGATACGCAGTATTTT,CATSRDWAGSTDTQYF